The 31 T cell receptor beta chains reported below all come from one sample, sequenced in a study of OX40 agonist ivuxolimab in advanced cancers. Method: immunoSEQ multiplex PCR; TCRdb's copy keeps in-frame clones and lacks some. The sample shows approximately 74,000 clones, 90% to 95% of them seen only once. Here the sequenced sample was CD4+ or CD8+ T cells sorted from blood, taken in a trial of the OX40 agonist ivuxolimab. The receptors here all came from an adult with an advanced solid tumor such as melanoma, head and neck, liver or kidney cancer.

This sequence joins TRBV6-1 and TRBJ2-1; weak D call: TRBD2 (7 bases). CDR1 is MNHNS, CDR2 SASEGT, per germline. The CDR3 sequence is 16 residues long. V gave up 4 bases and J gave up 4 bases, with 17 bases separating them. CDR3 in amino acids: CASSAGGGGPYNEQFF. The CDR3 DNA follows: TGTGCCAGCAGTGCCGGGGGCGGGGGCCCTTACAATGAGCAGTTCTTC.

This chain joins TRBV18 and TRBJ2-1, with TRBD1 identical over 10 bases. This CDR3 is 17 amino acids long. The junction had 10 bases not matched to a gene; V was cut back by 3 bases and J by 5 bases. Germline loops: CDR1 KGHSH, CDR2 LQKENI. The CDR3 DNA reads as TGTGCCAGCTCACCGGGACAGGGGTACCGGGAGAACAATGAGCAGTTCTTC. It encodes CASSPGQGYRENNEQFF. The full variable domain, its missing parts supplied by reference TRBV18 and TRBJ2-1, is NAGVMQNPRHLVRRRGQEARLRCSPMKGHSHVYWYRQLPEEGLKFMVYLQKENIIDESGMPKERFSAEFPKEGPSILRIQQVVRGDSAAYFCASSPGQGYRENNEQFFGPGTRLTVL.

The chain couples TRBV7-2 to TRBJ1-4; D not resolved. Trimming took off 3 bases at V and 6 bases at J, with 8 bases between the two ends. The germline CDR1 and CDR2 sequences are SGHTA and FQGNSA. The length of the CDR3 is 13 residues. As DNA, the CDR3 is TGTGCCAGCAGCTTCAGTAGCCATGAAAAACTGTTTTTT. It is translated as CASSFSSHEKLFF.

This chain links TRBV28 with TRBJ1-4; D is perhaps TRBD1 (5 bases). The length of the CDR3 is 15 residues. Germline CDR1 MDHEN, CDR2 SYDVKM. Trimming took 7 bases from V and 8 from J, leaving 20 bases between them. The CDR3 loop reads CASIDAQGGSEKLFF. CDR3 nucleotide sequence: TGTGCCAGCATCGACGCCCAGGGAGGATCCGAAAAACTGTTTTTT.

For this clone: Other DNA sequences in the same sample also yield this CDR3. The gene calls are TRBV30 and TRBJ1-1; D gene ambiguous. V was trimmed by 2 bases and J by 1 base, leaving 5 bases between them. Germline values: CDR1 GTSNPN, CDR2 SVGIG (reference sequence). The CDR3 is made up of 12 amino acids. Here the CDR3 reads CAWSRQNTEAFF. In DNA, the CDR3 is TGTGCCTGGAGTAGACAGAACACTGAAGCTTTCTTT.

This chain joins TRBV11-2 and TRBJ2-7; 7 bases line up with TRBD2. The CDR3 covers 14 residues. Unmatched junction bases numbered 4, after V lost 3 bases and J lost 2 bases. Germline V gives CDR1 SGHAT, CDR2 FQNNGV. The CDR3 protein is CASSFQGGTYEQYF. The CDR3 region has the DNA TGTGCCAGCAGCTTCCAGGGAGGGACCTACGAGCAGTACTTC.

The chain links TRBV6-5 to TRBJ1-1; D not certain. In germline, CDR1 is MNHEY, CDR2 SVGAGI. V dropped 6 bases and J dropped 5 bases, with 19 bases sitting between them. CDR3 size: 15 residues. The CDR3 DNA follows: TGTGCCAGCAGCGCTACCCAAGGGCTTGTAACTGAAGCTTTCTTT. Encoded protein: CASSATQGLVTEAFF.

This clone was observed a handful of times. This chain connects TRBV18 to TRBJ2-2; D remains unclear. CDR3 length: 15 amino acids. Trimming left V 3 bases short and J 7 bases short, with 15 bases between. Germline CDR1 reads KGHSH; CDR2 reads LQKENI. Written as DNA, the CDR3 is TGTGCCAGCTCACCGAGTAGTCCACCGGGCGGGGAGCTGTTTTTT. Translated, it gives CASSPSSPPGGELFF.

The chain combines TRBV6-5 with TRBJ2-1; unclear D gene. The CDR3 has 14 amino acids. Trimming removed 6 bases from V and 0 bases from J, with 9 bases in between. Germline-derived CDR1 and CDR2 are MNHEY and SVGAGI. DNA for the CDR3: TGTGCCAGCAGAGGGCTGGACTCCTACAATGAGCAGTTCTTC. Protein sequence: CASRGLDSYNEQFF.

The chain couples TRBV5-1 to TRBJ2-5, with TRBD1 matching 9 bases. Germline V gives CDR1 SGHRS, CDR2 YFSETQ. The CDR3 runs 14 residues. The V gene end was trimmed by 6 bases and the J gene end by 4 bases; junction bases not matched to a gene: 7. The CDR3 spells CASTTDRGRETQYF. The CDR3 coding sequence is TGCGCCAGCACCACGGACAGGGGAAGAGAGACCCAGTACTTC.

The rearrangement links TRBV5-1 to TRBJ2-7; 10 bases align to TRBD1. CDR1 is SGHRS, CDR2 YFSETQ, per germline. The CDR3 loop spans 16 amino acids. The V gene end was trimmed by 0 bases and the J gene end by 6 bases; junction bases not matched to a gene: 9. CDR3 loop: CASSLDLMGQGSEQYF. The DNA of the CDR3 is TGCGCCAGCAGCTTGGATCTTATGGGACAGGGGAGCGAGCAGTACTTC.

The CDR3 DNA reads as TGTGCCACCCGGGGGGACACCTACGAGCAGTACTTC. Its protein is CATRGDTYEQYF. The chain carries TRBV10-3 and TRBJ2-7; tentative D call: TRBD2 (7 bases). Germline CDR1 reads ENHRY; CDR2 reads SYGVKD. The CDR3 totals 12 residues. The V gene lost 10 bases and the J gene lost 2 bases, with 12 bases spanning the gap.

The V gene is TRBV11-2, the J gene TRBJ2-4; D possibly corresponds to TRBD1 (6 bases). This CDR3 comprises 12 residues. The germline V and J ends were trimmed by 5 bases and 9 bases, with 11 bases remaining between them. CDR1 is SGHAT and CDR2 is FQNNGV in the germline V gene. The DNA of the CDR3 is TGTGCCAGCAGCCAGGGGACCGGCATTCAGTACTTC. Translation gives CASSQGTGIQYF.

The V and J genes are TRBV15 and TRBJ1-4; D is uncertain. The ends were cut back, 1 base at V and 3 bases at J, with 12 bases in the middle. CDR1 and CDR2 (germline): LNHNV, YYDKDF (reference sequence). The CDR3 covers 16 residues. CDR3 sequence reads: CATSRGPSGSNEKLFF. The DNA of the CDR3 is TGTGCCACCAGCAGAGGCCCGTCAGGCTCTAATGAAAAACTGTTTTTT.

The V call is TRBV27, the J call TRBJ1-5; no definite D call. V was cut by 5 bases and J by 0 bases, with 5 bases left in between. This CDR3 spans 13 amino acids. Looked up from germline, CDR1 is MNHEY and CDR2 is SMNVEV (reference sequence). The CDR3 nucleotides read TGTGCCAGCAGTCCTCTTAGCAATCAGCCCCAGCATTTT. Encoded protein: CASSPLSNQPQHF.

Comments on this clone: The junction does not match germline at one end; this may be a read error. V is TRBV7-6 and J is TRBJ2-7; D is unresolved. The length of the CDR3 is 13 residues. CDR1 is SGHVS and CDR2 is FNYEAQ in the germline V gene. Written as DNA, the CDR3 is TGTGCCAGCAGCTTAACACCCCGCTACGGGCAGTACTTC. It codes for CASSLTPRYGQYF.

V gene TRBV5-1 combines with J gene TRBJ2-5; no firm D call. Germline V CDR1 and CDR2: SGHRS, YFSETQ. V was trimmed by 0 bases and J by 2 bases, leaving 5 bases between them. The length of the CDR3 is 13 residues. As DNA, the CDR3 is TGCGCCAGCAGCTTGGGGCAACAAGAGACCCAGTACTTC. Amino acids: CASSLGQQETQYF.

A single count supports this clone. CDR3 in amino acids: CAISESGGQGELFF. CDR3 sequence (DNA): TGTGCCATCAGTGAGTCTGGTGGGCAAGGTGAACTGTTTTTT. The chain is built from TRBV10-3 and TRBJ1-4, with D uncertain. V lost 0 bases to trimming and J lost 12 bases, with 14 bases between them. Germline V gene data show CDR1 as ENHRY and CDR2 as SYGVKD. The CDR3 is 14 residues long.

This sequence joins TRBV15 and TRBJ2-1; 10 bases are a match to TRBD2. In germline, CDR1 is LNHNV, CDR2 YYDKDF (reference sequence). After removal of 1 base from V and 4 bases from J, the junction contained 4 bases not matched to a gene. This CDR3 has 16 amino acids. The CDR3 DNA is TGTGCCACCAGCAGAGGTGGACTAGCGGAATACAATGAGCAGTTCTTC. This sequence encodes CATSRGGLAEYNEQFF.

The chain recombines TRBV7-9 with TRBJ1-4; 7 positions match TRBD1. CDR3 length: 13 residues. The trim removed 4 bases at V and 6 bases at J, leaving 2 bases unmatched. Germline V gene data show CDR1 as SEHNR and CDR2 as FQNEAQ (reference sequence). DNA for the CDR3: TGTGCCAGCAGCTCCGACAGGGATGAAAAACTGTTTTTT. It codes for CASSSDRDEKLFF.

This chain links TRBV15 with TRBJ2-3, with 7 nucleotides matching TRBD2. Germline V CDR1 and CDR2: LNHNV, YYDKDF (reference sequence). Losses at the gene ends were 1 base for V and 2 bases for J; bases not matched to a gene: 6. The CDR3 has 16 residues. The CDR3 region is CATSRGGGLVTDTQYF. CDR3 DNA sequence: TGTGCCACCAGCAGAGGGGGAGGACTAGTCACAGATACGCAGTATTTT. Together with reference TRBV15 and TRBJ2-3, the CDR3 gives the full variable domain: DAMVIQNPRYQVTQFGKPVTLSCSQTLNHNVMYWYQQKSSQAPKLLFHYYDKDFNNEADTPDNFQSRRPNTSFCFLDIRSPGLGDTAMYLCATSRGGGLVTDTQYFGPGTRLTVL.

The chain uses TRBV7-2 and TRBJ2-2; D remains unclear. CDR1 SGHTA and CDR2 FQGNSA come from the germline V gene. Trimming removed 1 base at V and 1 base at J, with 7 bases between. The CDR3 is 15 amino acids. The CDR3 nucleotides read TGTGCCAGCAGCTTAGTCACGAGGAACACCGGGGAGCTGTTTTTT. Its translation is CASSLVTRNTGELFF. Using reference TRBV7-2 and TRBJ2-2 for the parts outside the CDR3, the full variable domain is GAGVSQSPSNKVTEKGKDVELRCDPISGHTALYWYRQSLGQGLEFLIYFQGNSAPDKSGLPSDRFSAERTGGSVSTLTIQRTQQEDSAVYLCASSLVTRNTGELFFGEGSRLTVL.

This chain's CDR3 is CASSQAGGEANYGYTF. The CDR3, as DNA: TGTGCCAGCAGCCAAGCCGGCGGCGAAGCTAACTATGGCTACACCTTC. The chain combines TRBV14 with TRBJ1-2; no definite D call. There are 16 residues in the CDR3. The V end lost 1 base, the J end lost 0 bases, and 12 bases lay between the germline ends. Germline V CDR1 and CDR2: SGHDN, FVKESK.

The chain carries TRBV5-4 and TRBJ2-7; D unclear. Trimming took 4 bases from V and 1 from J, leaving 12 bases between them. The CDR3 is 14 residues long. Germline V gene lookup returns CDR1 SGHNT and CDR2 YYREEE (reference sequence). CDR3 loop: CASSTGQDSYEQYF. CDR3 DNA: TGTGCCAGCAGCACTGGCCAGGATTCCTACGAGCAGTACTTC.

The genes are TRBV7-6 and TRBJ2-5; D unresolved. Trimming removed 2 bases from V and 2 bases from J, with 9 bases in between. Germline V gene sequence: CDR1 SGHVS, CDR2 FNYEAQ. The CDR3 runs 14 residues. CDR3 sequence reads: CASSLSTVQETQYF. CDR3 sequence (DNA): TGTGCCAGCAGCTTATCTACAGTTCAAGAGACCCAGTACTTC. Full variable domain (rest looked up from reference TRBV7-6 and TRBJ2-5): GAGVSQSPRYKVTKRGQDVALRCDPISGHVSLYWYRQALGQGPEFLTYFNYEAQQDKSGLPNDRFSAERPEGSISTLTIQRTEQRDSAMYRCASSLSTVQETQYFGPGTRLLVL.

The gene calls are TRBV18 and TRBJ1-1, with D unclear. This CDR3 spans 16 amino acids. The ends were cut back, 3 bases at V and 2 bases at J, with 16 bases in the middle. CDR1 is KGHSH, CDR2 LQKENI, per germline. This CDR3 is CASSPSVPAVNTEAFF. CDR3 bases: TGTGCCAGCTCACCTAGCGTCCCCGCGGTCAACACTGAAGCTTTCTTT. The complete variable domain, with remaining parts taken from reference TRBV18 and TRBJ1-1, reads NAGVMQNPRHLVRRRGQEARLRCSPMKGHSHVYWYRQLPEEGLKFMVYLQKENIIDESGMPKERFSAEFPKEGPSILRIQQVVRGDSAAYFCASSPSVPAVNTEAFFGQGTRLTVV.

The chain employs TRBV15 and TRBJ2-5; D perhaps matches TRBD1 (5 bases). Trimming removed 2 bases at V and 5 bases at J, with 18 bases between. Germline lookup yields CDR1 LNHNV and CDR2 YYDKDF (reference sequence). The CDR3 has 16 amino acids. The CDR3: CATSRTLVGDPETQYF. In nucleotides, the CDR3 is TGTGCCACCAGCAGAACCCTAGTAGGGGATCCGGAGACCCAGTACTTC.

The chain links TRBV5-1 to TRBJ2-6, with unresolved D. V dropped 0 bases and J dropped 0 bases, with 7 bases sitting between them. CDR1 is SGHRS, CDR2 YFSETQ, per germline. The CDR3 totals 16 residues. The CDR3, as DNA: TGCGCCAGCAGCTTGGGGTCCGTCTCTGGGGCCAACGTCCTGACTTTC. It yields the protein CASSLGSVSGANVLTF.

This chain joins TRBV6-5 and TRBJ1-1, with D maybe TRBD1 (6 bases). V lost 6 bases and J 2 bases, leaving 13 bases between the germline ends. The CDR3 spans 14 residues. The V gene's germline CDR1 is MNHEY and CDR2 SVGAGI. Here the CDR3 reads CASSPGTRNTEAFF. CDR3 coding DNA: TGTGCCAGCAGCCCCGGGACACGCAACACTGAAGCTTTCTTT.

CDR3 DNA: TGCAGCGCCGCCGATCATATGGAAAAACTGTTTTTT. Translation gives CSAADHMEKLFF. The gene calls are TRBV29-1 and TRBJ1-4; no definite D call. This CDR3 has 12 amino acids. V lost 7 bases and J 8 bases, leaving 14 bases between the germline ends. Germline V gene sequence: CDR1 SQVTM, CDR2 ANQGSEA. The full variable domain, with the rest looked up from reference TRBV29-1 and TRBJ1-4, is SAVISQKPSRDICQRGTSLTIQCQVDSQVTMMFWYRQQPGQSLTLIATANQGSEATYESGFVIDKFPISRPNLTFSTLTVSNMSPEDSSIYLCSAADHMEKLFFGSGTQLSVL.

The CDR3 DNA reads TGCGCCACCAAAGACGGACAGGGGGGCTTCGAGACCCAGTACTTC. Protein product: CATKDGQGGFETQYF. The gene calls are TRBV5-1 and TRBJ2-5; 10 nucleotides match TRBD1. The CDR3 is 15 residues long. The V and J ends lost 9 bases and 5 bases, in that order; junction bases with no gene match: 13. Germline-derived CDR1 and CDR2 are SGHRS and YFSETQ.